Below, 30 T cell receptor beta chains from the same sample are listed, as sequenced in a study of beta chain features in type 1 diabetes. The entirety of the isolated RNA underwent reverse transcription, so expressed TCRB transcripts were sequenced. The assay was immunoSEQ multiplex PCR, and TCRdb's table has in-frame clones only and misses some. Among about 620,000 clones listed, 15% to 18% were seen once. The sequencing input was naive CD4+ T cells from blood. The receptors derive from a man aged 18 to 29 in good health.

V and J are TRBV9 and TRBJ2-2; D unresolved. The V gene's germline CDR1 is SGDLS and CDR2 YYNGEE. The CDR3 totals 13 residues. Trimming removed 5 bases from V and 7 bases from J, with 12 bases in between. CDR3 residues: CASRLGQIGELFF. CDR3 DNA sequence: TGTGCCAGCAGGCTAGGCCAAATCGGGGAGCTGTTTTTT.

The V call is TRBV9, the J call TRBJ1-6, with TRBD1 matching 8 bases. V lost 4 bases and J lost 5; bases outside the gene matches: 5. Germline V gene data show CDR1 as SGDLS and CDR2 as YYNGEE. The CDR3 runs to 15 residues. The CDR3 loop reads CASSPWTGNNSPLHF. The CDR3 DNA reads TGTGCCAGCAGCCCCTGGACAGGGAATAATTCACCCCTCCACTTT. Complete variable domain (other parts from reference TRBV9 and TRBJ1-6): DSGVTQTPKHLITATGQRVTLRCSPRSGDLSVYWYQQSLDQGLQFLIQYYNGEERAKGNILERFSAQQFPDLHSELNLSSLELGDSALYFCASSPWTGNNSPLHFGNGTRLTVT.

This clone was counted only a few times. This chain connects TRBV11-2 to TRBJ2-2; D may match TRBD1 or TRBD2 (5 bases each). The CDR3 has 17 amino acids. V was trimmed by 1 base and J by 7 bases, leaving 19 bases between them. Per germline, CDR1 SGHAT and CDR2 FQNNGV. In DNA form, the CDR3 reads TGTGCCAGCAGCTTAGGTGGCTGGGGACGAGGGATCGGGGAGCTGTTTTTT. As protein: CASSLGGWGRGIGELFF.

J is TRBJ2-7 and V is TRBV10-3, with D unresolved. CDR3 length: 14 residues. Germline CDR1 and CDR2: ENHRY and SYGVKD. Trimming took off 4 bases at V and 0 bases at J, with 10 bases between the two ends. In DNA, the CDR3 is TGTGCCATCAGTGGACACTGGAGCTCCTACGAGCAGTACTTC. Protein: CAISGHWSSYEQYF.

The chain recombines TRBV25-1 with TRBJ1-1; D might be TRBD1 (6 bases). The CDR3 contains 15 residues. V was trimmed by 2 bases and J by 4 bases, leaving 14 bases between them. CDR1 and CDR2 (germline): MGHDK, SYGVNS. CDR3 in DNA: TGTGCCAGCAGTGAACCAGGGGTGAAGGGCACTGAAGCTTTCTTT. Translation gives CASSEPGVKGTEAFF.

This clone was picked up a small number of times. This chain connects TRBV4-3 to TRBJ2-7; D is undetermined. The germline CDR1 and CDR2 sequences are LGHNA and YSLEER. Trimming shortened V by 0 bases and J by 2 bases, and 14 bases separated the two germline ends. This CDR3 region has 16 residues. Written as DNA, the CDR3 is TGCGCCAGCAGCCAAGATCGGGTTGGATCTCCCTACGAGCAGTACTTC. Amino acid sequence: CASSQDRVGSPYEQYF.

Here the CDR3 reads CASSVGIDRVAYEQYF. The CDR3, as DNA: TGTGCCAGCAGTGTGGGAATTGACAGGGTCGCCTACGAGCAGTACTTC. This chain links TRBV6-1 with TRBJ2-7; 7 bases agree with TRBD1. The V segment lost 4 bases and the J segment 2 bases; nucleotides outside the gene matches: 11. CDR3 size: 16 residues. Germline-derived CDR1 and CDR2 are MNHNS and SASEGT.

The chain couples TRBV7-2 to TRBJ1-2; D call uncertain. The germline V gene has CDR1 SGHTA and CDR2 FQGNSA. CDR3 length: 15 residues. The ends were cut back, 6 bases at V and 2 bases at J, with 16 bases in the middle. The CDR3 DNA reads TGTGCCAGCAGTTTTAGCCGAGCCCTAAACTATGGCTACACCTTC. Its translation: CASSFSRALNYGYTF.

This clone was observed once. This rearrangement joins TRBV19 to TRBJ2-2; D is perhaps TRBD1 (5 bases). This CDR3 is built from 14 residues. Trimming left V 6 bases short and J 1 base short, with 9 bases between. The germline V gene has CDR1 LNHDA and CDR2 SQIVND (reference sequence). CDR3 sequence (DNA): TGTGCCAGTAGAACCCAGGGGAACACCGGGGAGCTGTTTTTT. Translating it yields CASRTQGNTGELFF. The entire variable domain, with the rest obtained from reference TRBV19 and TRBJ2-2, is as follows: DGGITQSPKYLFRKEGQNVTLSCEQNLNHDAMYWYRQDPGQGLRLIYYSQIVNDFQKGDIAEGYSVSREKKESFPLTVTSAQKNPTAFYLCASRTQGNTGELFFGEGSRLTVL.

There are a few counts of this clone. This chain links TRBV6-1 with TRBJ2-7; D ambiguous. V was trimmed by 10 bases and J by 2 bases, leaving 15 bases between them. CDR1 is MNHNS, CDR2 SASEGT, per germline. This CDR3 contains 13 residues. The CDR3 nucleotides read TGTGCCATCTTACGGACGGTCCCCTACGAGCAGTACTTC. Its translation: CAILRTVPYEQYF.

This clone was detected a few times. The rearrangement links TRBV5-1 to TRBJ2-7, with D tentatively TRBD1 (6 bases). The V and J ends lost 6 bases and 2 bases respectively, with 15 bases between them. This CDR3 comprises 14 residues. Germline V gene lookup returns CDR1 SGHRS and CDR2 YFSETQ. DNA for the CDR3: TGCGCCAGCAACCAGAACAGGGAAACCTACGAGCAGTACTTC. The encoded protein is CASNQNRETYEQYF.

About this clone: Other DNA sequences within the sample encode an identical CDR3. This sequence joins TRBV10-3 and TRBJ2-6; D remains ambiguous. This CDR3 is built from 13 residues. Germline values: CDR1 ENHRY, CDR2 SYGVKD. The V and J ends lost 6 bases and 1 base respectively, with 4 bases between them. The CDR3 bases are TGTGCCATCAGCGGGTCTGGGGCCAACGTCCTGACTTTC. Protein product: CAISGSGANVLTF.

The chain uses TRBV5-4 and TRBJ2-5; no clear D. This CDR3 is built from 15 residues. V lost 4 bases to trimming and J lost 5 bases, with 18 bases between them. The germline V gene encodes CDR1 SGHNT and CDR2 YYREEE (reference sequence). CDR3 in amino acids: CASSTRALLEETQYF. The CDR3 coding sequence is TGTGCCAGCAGCACCCGGGCCCTCTTGGAGGAGACCCAGTACTTC.

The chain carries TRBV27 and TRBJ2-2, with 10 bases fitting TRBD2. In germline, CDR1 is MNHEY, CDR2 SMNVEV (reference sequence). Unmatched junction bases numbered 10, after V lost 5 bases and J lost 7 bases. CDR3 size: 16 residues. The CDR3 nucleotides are TGTGCCAGCAGTACCCCGGCTAGCGGGAGAAGCGGGGAGCTGTTTTTT. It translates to CASSTPASGRSGELFF.

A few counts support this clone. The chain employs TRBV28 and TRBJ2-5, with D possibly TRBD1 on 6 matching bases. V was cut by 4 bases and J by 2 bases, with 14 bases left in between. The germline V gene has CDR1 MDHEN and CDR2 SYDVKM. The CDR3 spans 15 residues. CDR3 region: CASSYPGTSQETQYF. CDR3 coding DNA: TGTGCCAGCAGTTACCCGGGGACATCTCAAGAGACCCAGTACTTC.

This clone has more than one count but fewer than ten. CDR3 in amino acids: CASSLGGQAGQTEAFF. The CDR3 region has the DNA TGCGCCAGCAGCTTAGGTGGCCAGGCGGGCCAAACTGAAGCTTTCTTT. This chain joins TRBV5-1 and TRBJ1-1; D remains ambiguous. Germline values: CDR1 SGHRS, CDR2 YFSETQ. V was trimmed by 2 bases and J by 5 bases, leaving 19 bases between them. The length of the CDR3 is 16 residues.

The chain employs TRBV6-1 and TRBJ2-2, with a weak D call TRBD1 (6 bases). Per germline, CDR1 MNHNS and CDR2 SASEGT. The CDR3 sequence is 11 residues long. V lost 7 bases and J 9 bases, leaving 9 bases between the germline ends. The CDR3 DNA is TGTGCCAGCATAGGACAGCGGGAGCTGTTTTTT. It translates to CASIGQRELFF.

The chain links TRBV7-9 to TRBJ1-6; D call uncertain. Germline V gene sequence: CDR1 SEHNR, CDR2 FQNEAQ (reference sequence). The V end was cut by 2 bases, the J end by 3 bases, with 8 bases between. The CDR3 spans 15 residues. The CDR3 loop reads CASSLMGRYNSPLHF. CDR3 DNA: TGTGCCAGCAGCTTAATGGGCCGCTATAATTCACCCCTCCACTTT. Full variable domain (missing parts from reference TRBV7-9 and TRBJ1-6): DTGVSQNPRHKITKRGQNVTFRCDPISEHNRLYWYRQTLGQGPEFLTYFQNEAQLEKSRLLSDRFSAERPKGSFSTLEIQRTEQGDSAMYLCASSLMGRYNSPLHFGNGTRLTVT.

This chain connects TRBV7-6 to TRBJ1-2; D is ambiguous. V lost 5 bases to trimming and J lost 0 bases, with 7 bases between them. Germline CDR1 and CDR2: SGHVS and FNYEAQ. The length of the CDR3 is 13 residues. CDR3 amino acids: CASSAFANYGYTF. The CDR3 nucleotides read TGTGCCAGCAGCGCCTTCGCTAACTATGGCTACACCTTC.

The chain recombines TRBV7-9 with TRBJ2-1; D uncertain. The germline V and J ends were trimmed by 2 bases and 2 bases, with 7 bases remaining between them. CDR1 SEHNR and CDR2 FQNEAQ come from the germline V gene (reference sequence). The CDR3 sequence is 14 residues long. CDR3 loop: CASSLRGAYNEQFF. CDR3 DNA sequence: TGTGCCAGCAGCTTAAGAGGAGCCTACAATGAGCAGTTCTTC.

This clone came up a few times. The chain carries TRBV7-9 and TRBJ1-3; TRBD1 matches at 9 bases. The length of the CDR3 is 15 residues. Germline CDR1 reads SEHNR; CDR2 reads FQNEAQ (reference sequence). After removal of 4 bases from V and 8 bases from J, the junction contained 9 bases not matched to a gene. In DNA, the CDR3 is TGTGCCAGCAGCTCTCGACAGGGGGTTAGTCACACCATATATTTT. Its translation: CASSSRQGVSHTIYF.

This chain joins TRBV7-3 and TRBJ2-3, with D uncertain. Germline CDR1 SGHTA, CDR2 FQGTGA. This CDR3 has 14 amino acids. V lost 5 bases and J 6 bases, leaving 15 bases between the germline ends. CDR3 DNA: TGTGCCAGCAGCCGCCTCCCGTCCGAGGATACGCAGTATTTT. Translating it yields CASSRLPSEDTQYF.

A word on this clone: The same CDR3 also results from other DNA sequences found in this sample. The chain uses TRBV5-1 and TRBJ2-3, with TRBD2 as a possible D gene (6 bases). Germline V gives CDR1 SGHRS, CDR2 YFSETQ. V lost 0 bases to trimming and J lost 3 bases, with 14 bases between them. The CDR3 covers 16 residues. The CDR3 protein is CASSLGGTGRTDTQYF. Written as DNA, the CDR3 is TGCGCCAGCAGCTTGGGCGGGACGGGAAGAACAGATACGCAGTATTTT.

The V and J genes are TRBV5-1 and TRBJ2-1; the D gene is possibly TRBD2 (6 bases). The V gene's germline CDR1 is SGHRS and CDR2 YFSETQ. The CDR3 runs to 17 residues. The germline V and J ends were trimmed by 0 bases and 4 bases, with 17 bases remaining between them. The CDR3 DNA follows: TGCGCCAGCAGCTTGGATGCCGGGACTGGGGTTTACAATGAGCAGTTCTTC. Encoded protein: CASSLDAGTGVYNEQFF. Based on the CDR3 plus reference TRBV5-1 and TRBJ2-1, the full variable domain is KAGVTQTPRYLIKTRGQQVTLSCSPISGHRSVSWYQQTPGQGLQFLFEYFSETQRNKGNFPGRFSGRQFSNSRSEMNVSTLELGDSALYLCASSLDAGTGVYNEQFFGPGTRLTVL.

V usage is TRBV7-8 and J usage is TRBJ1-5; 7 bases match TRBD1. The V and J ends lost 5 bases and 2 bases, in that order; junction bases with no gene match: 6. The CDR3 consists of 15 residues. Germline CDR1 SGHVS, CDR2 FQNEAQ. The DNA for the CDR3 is TGTGCCAGCAGCAGGGGGCCGGTGGGCAATCAGCCCCAGCATTTT. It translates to CASSRGPVGNQPQHF. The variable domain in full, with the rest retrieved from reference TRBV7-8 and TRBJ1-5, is GAGVSQSPRYKVAKRGQDVALRCDPISGHVSLFWYQQALGQGPEFLTYFQNEAQLDKSGLPSDRFFAERPEGSVSTLKIQRTQQEDSAVYLCASSRGPVGNQPQHFGDGTRLSIL.

CDR3 region: CASSHSDNEQFF. The CDR3 DNA is TGTGCCAGCAGCCACAGCGACAATGAGCAGTTCTTC. This chain links TRBV4-2 with TRBJ2-1; D is ambiguous. This CDR3 region has 12 residues. From germline, CDR1 is LGHNA and CDR2 YNFKEQ. V shed 3 bases and J shed 5 bases, with 5 bases lying between them.

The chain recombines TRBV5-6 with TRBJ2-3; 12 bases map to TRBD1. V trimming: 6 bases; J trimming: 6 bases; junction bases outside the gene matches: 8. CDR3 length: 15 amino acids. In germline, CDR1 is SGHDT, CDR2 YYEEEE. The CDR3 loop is CASTFAGTGGDTQYF. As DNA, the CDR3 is TGTGCCAGCACCTTCGCCGGGACAGGGGGCGATACGCAGTATTTT.

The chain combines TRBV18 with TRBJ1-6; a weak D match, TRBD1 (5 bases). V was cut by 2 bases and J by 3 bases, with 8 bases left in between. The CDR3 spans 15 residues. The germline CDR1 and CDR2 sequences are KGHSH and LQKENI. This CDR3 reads CASSPGQVYNSPLHF. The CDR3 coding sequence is TGTGCCAGCTCACCAGGACAAGTCTATAATTCACCCCTCCACTTT. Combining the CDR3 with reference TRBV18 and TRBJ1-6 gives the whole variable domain NAGVMQNPRHLVRRRGQEARLRCSPMKGHSHVYWYRQLPEEGLKFMVYLQKENIIDESGMPKERFSAEFPKEGPSILRIQQVVRGDSAAYFCASSPGQVYNSPLHFGNGTRLTVT.

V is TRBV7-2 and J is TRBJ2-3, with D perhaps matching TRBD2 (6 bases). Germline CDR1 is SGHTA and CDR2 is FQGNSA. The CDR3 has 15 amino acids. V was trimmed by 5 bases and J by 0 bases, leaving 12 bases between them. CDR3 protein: CASSPLAQSTDTQYF. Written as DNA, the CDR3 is TGTGCCAGCAGCCCCCTAGCGCAAAGCACAGATACGCAGTATTTT.

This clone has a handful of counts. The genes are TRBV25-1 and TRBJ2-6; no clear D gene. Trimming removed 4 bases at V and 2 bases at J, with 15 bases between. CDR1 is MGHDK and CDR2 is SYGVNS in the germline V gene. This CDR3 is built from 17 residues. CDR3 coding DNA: TGTGCCAGCAGTGCAAGCGTATCCTCCCCTGGGGCCAACGTCCTGACTTTC. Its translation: CASSASVSSPGANVLTF.